This T cell receptor (beta chain) stems from a study of control samples from healthy donors and cancer patients. Only in-frame clones appear in the TCRdb table, and some are missing; sequencing was by immunoSEQ multiplex PCR. The sample lists about 160,000 clones; nearly 96% were seen once. With 0 bases removed from V and 4 bases from J, the gap between germline ends came to 13 bases. Germline V CDR1 and CDR2: SGDLS, YYNGEE. This CDR3 has 15 residues. The chain employs TRBV9 and TRBJ1-1, with D perhaps matching TRBD1 (5 bases). The specimen sequenced was blood. The sequence derives from a woman aged 25 to 39 in good health. The CDR3 here is CASSVEGEVGTEAFF. CDR3 nucleotides: TGTGCCAGCAGCGTAGAAGGGGAGGTTGGCACTGAAGCTTTCTTT.